These 29 T cell receptor beta chains were sequenced from one sample in a study of T cells in Graves' hyperthyroidism and ophthalmopathy. It was RNA transcripts that yielded the amplified TCR beta CDR3 regions. The TCR CDR3 was amplified in a first-round RT-PCR using the HTBI primer set. Using its own MiXCR run on the multiplex PCR reads, TCRdb lists one record per CDR3 protein. The data show around 340,000 distinct CDR3 sequences, around 16% seen once. The sequencing sample was made of blood. These receptors originate from a man between 25 and 39 years old with Graves' hyperthyroidism.

In this sample, this clonotype turned up a few times. V and J are TRBV5-5 and TRBJ1-6; D gene uncertain. Germline V gene sequence: CDR1 SGHKS, CDR2 YYEKEE (reference sequence). Deletions cut 0 bases from V and 7 bases from J, with 14 bases between. The CDR3 has 16 amino acids. CDR3 in amino acids: CASSLARTASNSPLHF. CDR3 coding DNA: TGTGCCAGCAGCTTGGCCCGCACTGCGAGCAATTCACCCCTCCACTTT.

This clonotype was counted ten times or more. This sequence joins TRBV7-8 and TRBJ2-5; TRBD1 agrees at 9 bases. V shed 4 bases and J 5 bases; nucleotides not matched to a gene: 17. The CDR3 extends over 18 amino acids. In germline, CDR1 is SGHVS, CDR2 FQNEAQ. For the CDR3, the DNA is TGTGCCAGCAGCTCCGGGACAGGGTCCTTTTCACGGTGGGAGACCCAGTACTTC. Its protein is CASSSGTGSFSRWETQYF. Full variable domain (remainder filled in from reference TRBV7-8 and TRBJ2-5): GAGVSQSPRYKVAKRGQDVALRCDPISGHVSLFWYQQALGQGPEFLTYFQNEAQLDKSGLPSDRFFAERPEGSVSTLKIQRTQQEDSAVYLCASSSGTGSFSRWETQYFGPGTRLLVL.

This clonotype was observed many times. This chain uses TRBV2 with TRBJ2-1, with D maybe TRBD2 (6 bases). Germline V lookup: CDR1 SNHLY, CDR2 FYNNEI. V lost 5 bases, J lost 7 bases, and 18 bases lay in between. CDR3 length equals 15 residues. The CDR3 sequence: CASSLYAPGVNEQFF. CDR3 DNA sequence: TGTGCCAGCAGTCTCTATGCGCCGGGGGTGAATGAGCAGTTCTTC.

At least ten counts were recorded for this clonotype. The chain recombines TRBV12-3 or TRBV12-4 with TRBJ2-2, with TRBD2 as a possible D gene (6 bases). The CDR3 loop spans 16 amino acids. V dropped 6 bases and J dropped 4 bases, with 18 bases sitting between them. The CDR3 loop is CASRPRDLAATGELFF. The CDR3 coding sequence is TGTGCCAGCAGGCCCCGGGACTTAGCTGCCACCGGGGAGCTGTTTTTT.

This clonotype was seen a handful of times. The rearrangement uses TRBV11-3 and TRBJ2-1, with D tentatively TRBD2 (5 bases). V was shortened by 6 bases and J by 3 bases, with 15 bases between the two germline ends. CDR1 SGHNT and CDR2 YENEEA come from the germline V gene. The CDR3 has 15 amino acids. DNA for the CDR3: TGTGCCAGCAGTGTAGGGAGCCAAGGCTACAATGAGCAGTTCTTC. It codes for CASSVGSQGYNEQFF. The entire variable domain, with the rest obtained from reference TRBV11-3 and TRBJ2-1, is as follows: EAGVVQSPRYKIIEKKQPVAFWCNPISGHNTLYWYLQNLGQGPELLIRYENEEAVDDSQLPKDRFSAERLKGVDSTLKIQPAELGDSAVYLCASSVGSQGYNEQFFGPGTRLTVL.

In this sample, this clonotype turned up many times. V usage is TRBV5-1 and J usage is TRBJ1-1; D perhaps matches TRBD1 (5 bases). The germline V and J ends were trimmed by 3 bases and 0 bases, with 15 bases remaining between them. The germline CDR1 and CDR2 sequences are SGHRS and YFSETQ. CDR3 size: 16 residues. The CDR3 reads CASSWGDGSVNTEAFF. CDR3 nucleotides: TGCGCCAGCAGCTGGGGGGACGGCTCTGTGAACACTGAAGCTTTCTTT.

This clonotype was picked up a small number of times. J is TRBJ2-1 and V is TRBV10-1; 7 bases map to TRBD1. In germline, CDR1 is WNHNN, CDR2 SYGVQD (reference sequence). V lost 4 bases to trimming and J lost 9 bases; unmatched junction nucleotides: 9. The CDR3 is made up of 14 amino acids. CDR3 region: CASSVNRGRGEQFF. The DNA of the CDR3 is TGCGCCAGCAGTGTAAACAGGGGTAGGGGTGAGCAGTTCTTC.

This clonotype was recorded a few times. J is TRBJ1-1 and V is TRBV6-1; the D is unclear. Germline V gene lookup returns CDR1 MNHNS and CDR2 SASEGT. The length of the CDR3 is 11 residues. V gave up 7 bases and J gave up 5 bases, with 8 bases separating them. CDR3 nucleotide sequence: TGTGCCAGCAACCGGGGTACTGAAGCTTTCTTT. Translating it yields CASNRGTEAFF.

This clonotype turned up a few times. The CDR3 nucleotides are TGCAGTGCTAGCCCACAGGGGTATGGCTACACCTTC. Its protein is CSASPQGYGYTF. The chain is built from TRBV20-1 and TRBJ1-2; 7 bases line up with TRBD1. Germline CDR1 reads DFQATT; CDR2 reads SNEGSKA (reference sequence). The ends lost 3 bases at V and 5 bases at J; junction bases unmatched: 3. The CDR3 totals 12 residues.

This rearrangement joins TRBV19 to TRBJ2-1, with 12 positions matching TRBD2. This CDR3 has 19 amino acids. Germline trimming cut 8 bases from V and 9 bases from J; bases unmatched to any gene: 23. The germline CDR1 and CDR2 sequences are LNHDA and SQIVND (reference sequence). CDR3 DNA: TGTGCCAGTGGTCCCTCGGCTAGCGGGAGGGCCTTATTTGGGGGTGAGCAGTTCTTC. Protein sequence: CASGPSASGRALFGGEQFF.

In this sample, this clonotype turned up many times. CDR3 nucleotide sequence: TGTGCCAGCAGTAAGGAACAGGGGGCTGGCTACACCTTC. The encoded protein is CASSKEQGAGYTF. V gene TRBV28 combines with J gene TRBJ1-2; 9 positions agree with TRBD1. The CDR3 has 13 amino acids. Looked up from germline, CDR1 is MDHEN and CDR2 is SYDVKM. V gave up 5 bases and J gave up 7 bases; unmatched junction bases: 5.

This clonotype was counted many times. V is TRBV7-3 and J is TRBJ1-5; no firm D call. V lost 5 bases to trimming and J lost 7 bases, with 15 bases between them. Germline CDR1 reads SGHTA; CDR2 reads FQGTGA. CDR3 length equals 14 residues. CDR3 in DNA: TGTGCCAGCAGCCCCGGGCCTATAGAGCAGCCCCAGCATTTT. Translating it yields CASSPGPIEQPQHF.

The CDR3 region is CASSASGRTADTQYF. The CDR3 DNA is TGTGCCAGCAGTGCTAGCGGGAGGACGGCAGATACGCAGTATTTT. This chain joins TRBV12-3 or TRBV12-4 and TRBJ2-3, with 11 bases lining up with TRBD2. The CDR3 extends over 15 amino acids. J lost 4 bases, V lost 5 bases, and 5 bases had no gene match.

This clonotype turned up a few times. The rearrangement links TRBV20-1 to TRBJ2-3, with 8 bases aligning to TRBD1. The CDR3 is made up of 14 amino acids. Germline V gene sequence: CDR1 DFQATT, CDR2 SNEGSKA (reference sequence). The V and J ends lost 6 bases and 1 base, in that order; junction bases with no gene match: 6. The CDR3 spells CSASQGAGTDTQYF. The CDR3 bases are TGCAGTGCAAGTCAGGGGGCAGGCACAGATACGCAGTATTTT.

This clonotype was detected a few times. The DNA of the CDR3 is TGTGCCAGCAGCCCCACCTATGGGGAGCAGTTCTTC. It yields the protein CASSPTYGEQFF. This chain uses TRBV7-9 with TRBJ2-1, with D unclear. Per germline, CDR1 SEHNR and CDR2 FQNEAQ (reference sequence). With 5 bases removed from V and 10 bases from J, the gap between germline ends came to 12 bases. The CDR3 runs to 12 residues. Based on the CDR3 plus reference TRBV7-9 and TRBJ2-1, the full variable domain is DTGVSQNPRHKITKRGQNVTFRCDPISEHNRLYWYRQTLGQGPEFLTYFQNEAQLEKSRLLSDRFSAERPKGSFSTLEIQRTEQGDSAMYLCASSPTYGEQFFGPGTRLTVL.

The chain combines TRBV19 with TRBJ2-5, with D perhaps assigned TRBD1 or TRBD2 (6 bases each). From germline, CDR1 is LNHDA and CDR2 SQIVND (reference sequence). The CDR3 runs 13 residues. V was clipped by 3 bases and J by 5 bases, with 10 bases between them. The DNA for the CDR3 is TGTGCCAGTAGTATGGGGGGCAGGGAGACCCAGTACTTC. Protein: CASSMGGRETQYF.

This clonotype was observed at least ten times. The chain joins TRBV2 to TRBJ2-1, with 13 bases lining up with TRBD2. This CDR3 has 14 residues. V shed 4 bases, J shed 10 bases, and the junction held 4 bases outside the gene matches. Germline V CDR1 and CDR2: SNHLY, FYNNEI. In DNA, the CDR3 is TGTGCCAGCAGTGGGACTAGCGGGAGCATCGAGCAGTTCTTC. Amino acids: CASSGTSGSIEQFF.

Ten or more counts support this clonotype. The chain combines TRBV27 with TRBJ2-7; 7 positions match TRBD1. This CDR3 spans 13 amino acids. Germline loops: CDR1 MNHEY, CDR2 SMNVEV (reference sequence). V shed 5 bases and J 6 bases; nucleotides not matched to a gene: 7. The CDR3 region has the DNA TGTGCCAGCAGTCTATATCCAGGGGGCGAGCAGTACTTC. Translation gives CASSLYPGGEQYF.

This clonotype has ten or more counts. This chain connects TRBV5-1 to TRBJ2-7; 8 nucleotides line up with TRBD1. This CDR3 has 14 residues. Losses at the gene ends were 3 bases for V and 3 bases for J; bases not matched to a gene: 5. The V gene's germline CDR1 is SGHRS and CDR2 YFSETQ. The CDR3 nucleotides are TGCGCCAGCAGCTGGGGGACAGGATTCTACGAGCAGTACTTC. This sequence encodes CASSWGTGFYEQYF.

The chain uses TRBV3-1 and TRBJ2-4, with D possibly being TRBD2 (6 bases). V was cut by 5 bases and J by 8 bases, with 19 bases left in between. Germline V gene sequence: CDR1 LGHDT, CDR2 YNNKEL (reference sequence). The CDR3 contains 15 residues. The CDR3, as DNA: TGTGCCAGCAGCGTATCGGATTTGGAGGGAGACATTCAGTACTTC. This codes for CASSVSDLEGDIQYF.

This clonotype turned up a few times. The rearrangement uses TRBV6-1 and TRBJ1-5; D gene ambiguous. The CDR3 covers 17 residues. CDR1 is MNHNS and CDR2 is SASEGT in the germline V gene. V was cut by 0 bases and J by 5 bases, with 17 bases left in between. CDR3 in DNA: TGTGCCAGCAGTGAAGCGCTGAGGCAGATAGAGTATCAGCCCCAGCATTTT. As protein: CASSEALRQIEYQPQHF.

This clonotype was found many times. J is TRBJ2-1 and V is TRBV10-3, with D perhaps given as TRBD1 or TRBD2 (6 bases each). This CDR3 is built from 15 residues. The germline V and J ends were trimmed by 6 bases and 8 bases, with 20 bases remaining between them. The germline V gene has CDR1 ENHRY and CDR2 SYGVKD. DNA for the CDR3: TGTGCCATCAGCAAGAATGGGGGGCCCGGGGATGAGCAGTTCTTC. It is translated as CAISKNGGPGDEQFF.

This clonotype occurred a few times. The genes are TRBV20-1 and TRBJ2-1; D gene ambiguous. The germline gives CDR1 DFQATT, CDR2 SNEGSKA (reference sequence). CDR3 length: 10 amino acids. Trimming removed 5 bases from V and 7 bases from J, with 6 bases in between. Here the CDR3 reads CSAQINEQFF. CDR3 coding DNA: TGCAGTGCTCAGATAAATGAGCAGTTCTTC.

This clonotype appeared many times. The chain joins TRBV2 to TRBJ2-7; 8 bases map to TRBD2. V dropped 4 bases and J dropped 3; count of bases not matched to a gene: 11. Germline lookup yields CDR1 SNHLY and CDR2 FYNNEI. The CDR3 length is 16 residues. CDR3 sequence reads: CASSARGAGGFYEQYF. CDR3 nucleotide sequence: TGTGCCAGCAGTGCCCGTGGCGCGGGAGGATTCTACGAGCAGTACTTC.

In its sample, this clonotype was seen many times. The chain carries TRBV7-8 and TRBJ2-3, with a possible D match to TRBD2 (5 bases). Trimming took 6 bases from V and 6 from J, leaving 16 bases between them. From germline, CDR1 is SGHVS and CDR2 FQNEAQ. This CDR3 contains 14 residues. The CDR3 is CASRRTPAEDTQYF. The CDR3 region has the DNA TGTGCCAGCAGGAGGACTCCGGCCGAGGATACGCAGTATTTT.

In this sample, this clonotype turned up a few times. V gene TRBV2 combines with J gene TRBJ1-4, with unresolved D. The CDR3 spans 13 residues. CDR1 is SNHLY, CDR2 FYNNEI, per germline. Trimming stripped 4 bases from V and 6 bases from J, with 9 bases between. CDR3: CASSGLSDEKLFF. CDR3 coding DNA: TGTGCCAGCAGTGGGCTAAGTGATGAAAAACTGTTTTTT.

This clonotype was seen a handful of times. The V and J genes are TRBV19 and TRBJ2-5; D is ambiguous. This CDR3 spans 14 amino acids. Germline CDR1 reads LNHDA; CDR2 reads SQIVND (reference sequence). Trimming took off 5 bases at V and 1 base at J, with 11 bases between the two ends. CDR3 residues: CASSPPRTQETQYF. The CDR3 DNA sequence: TGTGCCAGTAGTCCTCCTCGGACCCAAGAGACCCAGTACTTC.

The chain uses TRBV12-3 or TRBV12-4 and TRBJ2-1; 7 bases line up with TRBD1. The CDR3 sequence is 11 residues long. Trimming took 8 bases from V and 9 from J; bases not matched to a gene: 4. CDR3 bases: TGTGCCAGCGGTACAGGGGCTGAGCAGTTCTTC. Translation: CASGTGAEQFF.

Comment on this clonotype: At one of its ends the junction is not consistent with the germline gene, which may arise from a read error. J is TRBJ2-3 and V is TRBV7-9; 7 bases are a match to TRBD2. The CDR3 length is 15 residues. The V gene's germline CDR1 is SEHNR and CDR2 FQNEAQ (reference sequence). The CDR3 sequence: CAGDQASGSTDAQYF. The CDR3 DNA is TGTGCCGGCGACCAGGCTAGCGGATCCACAGATGCGCAGTATTTT.